This T cell receptor beta chain appears in the sequencing data of a study of T cell responses to AZD1222 COVID-19 vaccine. Overall study: Analyses pooled second doses at about 4 or about 12 weeks. Whole-study findings and limits: Repertoire sampling occurred only after the peak T cell response.

Clones were sequenced by immunoSEQ multiplex PCR, and TCRdb holds only the in-frame ones, with some missing. The sample holds tens of thousands of clones, 85% to 90% seen once. A note on this clone: The antigen is undetermined.

Germline CDR1 and CDR2: SQVTM and ANQGSEA. The CDR3 is made up of 14 amino acids. V gave up 3 bases and J gave up 0 bases, with 10 bases separating them. This chain connects TRBV29-1 to TRBJ2-3; no clear D gene. This clonotype was obtained from an adult in good health. Sequences were derived from peripheral blood, sampled on day 0 of AZD1222 vaccination. The CDR3 here is CSVDKPGSTDTQYF. The CDR3 coding sequence is TGCAGCGTTGACAAACCCGGTAGCACAGATACGCAGTATTTT.